Detailed here is one TCR beta chain. Antigen specificity is unknown. CD45RO negativity and positive selection for CCR7 defined naive CD8 cells, a population that excluded terminally differentiated effector memory CD45RA+ cells. These data belong to a study of shared clonotypes between healthy human individuals. The table came from immunoSEQ multiplex PCR; TCRdb's copy has only in-frame clones and leaves some out. The data hold about 680,000 clones, with 90% to 95% observed a single time. Study-level findings and limits: Larger estimated richness was generally recorded for naive subsets relative to memory subsets. Among donors, sharing of clonotypes was expected to be affected by sequencing depth. Non-shared clonotypes were found to have lower generation probabilities than the clonotypes that were shared by all four of the sorted-subset donors. Only blood samples were collected, and tissue repertoires likely differ.

The CDR3 runs to 14 residues. Deletions cut 7 bases from V and 4 bases from J, with 16 bases between. The V gene's germline CDR1 is LGHNT and CDR2 FRNRAP. The clonotype originates from a man aged 30 to 45 in good health. The V gene is TRBV12-5, the J gene TRBJ1-2; D gene unclear. Sequenced material: naive CD8+ T cells sorted from blood. The CDR3: CASAPMVSSYGYTF. CDR3 coding DNA: TGTGCTAGTGCCCCTATGGTGTCAAGCTATGGCTACACCTTC.